What follows describes a single T cell receptor beta chain. This clone's antigen is unknown. Base quality data are lacking; no much larger clone is found one base away. TCRbeta CDR3 regions were amplified from genomic DNA by means of the immunoSEQ Assay, a bias-controlled multiplex PCR. Per the source publication's procedure: Within the assay, amplification of reference gene primers was used to estimate how many nucleated cells each sample contained. To quantify the absolute abundance of each unique TCRbeta CDR3 rearrangement, sequence reads were collapsed and filtered. For each sample, productive Simpson clonality was calculated as the square root of Simpson's diversity index across productive rearrangements. TCRdb retrieved this table from immuneACCESS and kept in-frame rearrangements only. Not all clones are present; in checked studies, unresolved V genes account for under half, and no reason is known for the remainder. The DNA was the basis for D and trimming; V, J and clone size are from that table. The sample profile shows roughly 270,000 clones; roughly 85% of them were found once. The ten largest clones take up 2% to 3% of the sample.

This specimen belongs to a study of blood T cell repertoires in COVID-19 (TCRdb year 2020). Background for the entire study: The collaborator samples originated in the United States, Italy and Spain and spanned the acute and convalescent phases of COVID-19. A freely available public database, intended as a resource for researchers studying the immune response to SARS-CoV-2, is where the repertoires were released. Subjects who had been exposed to COVID-19, were actively infected with it, or had recovered from it provided the deeply sampled blood TCRbeta repertoires that made up the dataset. The prospective study material was composed of cDNA or gDNA derived from T cells, B-cell-depleted T cells, or PBMCs. A de-identified subject ID, COVID-19 status, age in years and sex were almost always included in the sample metadata. Where HLA class I and class II types were available, the types were taken from metadata supplied by the sample provider, not from assay-based typing. Samples were obtained from the ongoing ImmuneRACE study (first 160 participants) and from over 1,000 subjects provided by 6 global collaborators.

V sheds 1 base and J sheds 1 base, leaving 10 bases between their ends. Including the terminal cysteine and phenylalanine, the CDR3 comprises 15 residues. The sequence is cut down to CDR3 DNA, 45 bases in frame from base 1. CDR1 and CDR2 are drawn from the germline V gene (reference sequence): SEHNR, FQNEAQ. Study-wide conclusions, independent of this receptor: How much clinical and demographic metadata was included differed by source and by participant, and the metadata was provided uncurated.

Enrolling through a virtual design, the prospective study's participants ranged in age from roughly 18 to 95 years and lived across about two dozen United States geographic areas. Cohort assignment in the prospective study relied on participant-reported clinical history from a screening survey and a study questionnaire. Recovered participants in ImmuneRACE Cohort 3 were defined as having two consecutive negative NP/OP PCR tests, clearance from a healthcare professional, or resolution of symptoms. Each participant in the prospective study had whole blood, serum and a nasopharyngeal or oropharyngeal swab collected by mobile phlebotomists. Participants in the prospective study had the option to provide additional blood draws and questionnaires over a 2-month period. Prospective study blood samples were shipped either frozen or at room temperature before DNA extraction.

What was sequenced was PBMCs or T cells enriched from blood (not recorded which). The chain is assembled from TRBV7-9 and TRBJ1-2; 6 matching bases give a weak D call of TRBD1. The receptor was isolated from a woman aged 45-65 years who had recovered from COVID-19. The bases read TGTGCCAGCAGCTTAGGGGGGACACTTAACTATGGCTACACCTTC. The encoded protein is CASSLGGTLNYGYTF.